This record looks at one T cell receptor beta chain sequence and its context. Trimming cost V 2 bases and J 5 bases; bases outside gene matches: 6. Germline V CDR1 and CDR2: MGHDK, SYGVNS. CDR3 length: 15 amino acids. These data are taken from a study of blood T cell repertoires in COVID-19. Study in general: The United States, Italy and Spain provided the acute and convalescent COVID-19 samples. T cells, B-cell-depleted T cells, or PBMCs provided the cDNA or gDNA that served as material.

Original data processing: By means of reference gene primer amplification, nucleated cell counts were estimated. Sequencing was performed with immunoSEQ multiplex PCR; in TCRdb, only in-frame clones are kept and a portion is missing. V and J calls and clone size follow that table, whereas D and trimming were derived from the DNA. The table has 99,000 or so clones, 85% to 90% seen once. The chain links TRBV25-1 to TRBJ2-5, with 9 bases lining up with TRBD1. The receptor comes from a human donor in a cohort sampled during active COVID-19. Sequences were obtained from peripheral blood. The CDR3 bases are TGTGCCAGCAGTGAACTTGGACAGGGGATGGAGACCCAGTACTTC. Translated, it gives CASSELGQGMETQYF.